Following are 12 T cell receptor beta chains from one sample sequenced in a study of beta chain features in type 1 diabetes (dated by TCRdb to between 2018 and 2020). Study-level results and caveats: In all four CD4+ subsets, TCRB CDR3 length was moderately but significantly shorter in type 1 diabetes patients.

The library was built by means of the immunoSEQ multiplex PCR assay. All of the isolated RNA was reverse transcribed with the High Capacity cDNA Reverse Transcription Kit, so expressed TCRB transcripts were sequenced. TCRdb's version of the immuneACCESS table is confined to in-frame rearrangements and falls short of the full clone set. An unresolved V gene accounts for under half of the shortfall where checked; the remainder is of unknown origin. The table for this sample lists some 350,000 clones; 9.6% of them were counted only once. 0.6% of the sample comes from the top ten. Their cognate antigens are unknown. The specimen was central memory CD4+ T cells from blood. The receptors were sampled from a man aged 25 to 45 with type 1 diabetes.

V gene TRBV6-1 combines with J gene TRBJ2-1; 9 nucleotides line up with TRBD2. Looked up from germline, CDR1 is MNHNS and CDR2 is SASEGT. This CDR3 region has 15 residues. The J segment lost 8 bases and the V segment lost 6 bases, leaving 11 bases of the junction unmatched. This chain's CDR3 is CASRLAGAEVYEQFF. The DNA for the CDR3 is TGTGCCAGCAGGTTAGCGGGAGCGGAGGTTTATGAGCAGTTCTTC.

The J gene is TRBJ2-7, the V gene TRBV2, with D uncertain. Germline V gives CDR1 SNHLY, CDR2 FYNNEI. V lost 0 bases to trimming and J lost 2 bases, with 8 bases between them. There are 14 residues in the CDR3. DNA for the CDR3: TGTGCCAGCAGTGAAGCCCTGACCCCCTACGAGCAGTACTTC. Its translation is CASSEALTPYEQYF.

The chain uses TRBV6-6 and TRBJ2-6; weak D call: TRBD1 (6 bases). The CDR3 loop spans 14 amino acids. With 10 bases removed from V and 0 bases from J, the gap between germline ends came to 10 bases. Germline loops: CDR1 MNHNY, CDR2 SVGAGI (reference sequence). This CDR3 reads CATHRDSGANVLTF. CDR3 nucleotide sequence: TGTGCCACCCACAGGGACTCTGGGGCCAACGTCCTGACTTTC.

The chain uses TRBV29-1 and TRBJ1-5, with 11 positions matching TRBD1. Per germline, CDR1 SQVTM and CDR2 ANQGSEA. With V trimmed by 7 bases and J by 2 bases, 4 bases remained unmatched. The CDR3 length is 14 residues. CDR3 sequence (DNA): TGCAGCGCTAAGGGACAGGGGGGCAATCAGCCCCAGCATTTT. This gives the protein CSAKGQGGNQPQHF.

This clone was counted only a few times. The genes are TRBV5-6 and TRBJ1-2; tentative D call: TRBD1 (6 bases). This CDR3 has 14 amino acids. Looked up from germline, CDR1 is SGHDT and CDR2 is YYEEEE. V dropped 3 bases and J dropped 3 bases, with 12 bases sitting between them. This CDR3 is CASSSTGLHYGYTF. In nucleotides, the CDR3 is TGTGCCAGCAGCTCGACAGGCCTCCACTATGGCTACACCTTC. Drawing the rest from reference TRBV5-6 and TRBJ1-2, the complete variable domain is DAGVTQSPTHLIKTRGQQVTLRCSPKSGHDTVSWYQQALGQGPQFIFQYYEEEERQRGNFPDRFSGHQFPNYSSELNVNALLLGDSALYLCASSSTGLHYGYTFGSGTRLTVV.

This clone was recorded a few times. The chain employs TRBV7-8 and TRBJ2-1; no firm D call. This CDR3 comprises 12 residues. Trimming removed 5 bases at V and 8 bases at J, with 10 bases between. The germline V gene encodes CDR1 SGHVS and CDR2 FQNEAQ. CDR3 loop: CASSDYLDEQFF. Written as DNA, the CDR3 is TGTGCCAGCAGCGATTATTTGGATGAGCAGTTCTTC. Full variable domain (remainder filled in from reference TRBV7-8 and TRBJ2-1): GAGVSQSPRYKVAKRGQDVALRCDPISGHVSLFWYQQALGQGPEFLTYFQNEAQLDKSGLPSDRFFAERPEGSVSTLKIQRTQQEDSAVYLCASSDYLDEQFFGPGTRLTVL.

This clone appeared a few times. The rearrangement uses TRBV13 and TRBJ2-1; 7 positions agree with TRBD2. Germline V CDR1 and CDR2: PRHDT, FYEKMQ (reference sequence). V lost 0 bases and J lost 0; bases outside the gene matches: 5. This CDR3 is 17 amino acids long. The CDR3 DNA reads TGTGCCAGCAGCTTAGGCCTAGCGGCGAGCTCCTACAATGAGCAGTTCTTC. This codes for CASSLGLAASSYNEQFF.

The chain links TRBV6-6 to TRBJ2-2, with TRBD1 matching over 7 bases. The CDR3 length is 15 residues. The V gene's germline CDR1 is MNHNY and CDR2 SVGAGI (reference sequence). J gave up 7 bases and V 0 bases, and 5 bases lay outside the gene matches. The DNA of the CDR3 is TGTGCCAGCAGTTACTCGACAGGGCTAGGCGGGGAGCTGTTTTTT. Protein: CASSYSTGLGGELFF.

This clone has a count of ten or more. The rearrangement links TRBV11-2 to TRBJ2-3; possible D gene TRBD1, 6 bases. The CDR3 length is 16 residues. V lost 4 bases and J lost 3, with 17 bases in between. Looked up from germline, CDR1 is SGHAT and CDR2 is FQNNGV. The CDR3 loop reads CASSSGITGKTDTQYF. In DNA, the CDR3 is TGTGCCAGCAGCTCAGGGATCACAGGGAAGACAGATACGCAGTATTTT. The whole variable domain, filled in from reference TRBV11-2 and TRBJ2-3, reads EAGVAQSPRYKIIEKRQSVAFWCNPISGHATLYWYQQILGQGPKLLIQFQNNGVVDDSQLPKDRFSAERLKGVDSTLKIQPAKLEDSAVYLCASSSGITGKTDTQYFGPGTRLTVL.

This clone has just a few counts. The chain joins TRBV7-2 to TRBJ2-5; D might be TRBD2 (6 bases). Trimming cost V 2 bases and J 4 bases, with 8 bases left between them. This CDR3 is 13 amino acids long. Germline CDR1 and CDR2: SGHTA and FQGNSA. This CDR3 is CASSLLGGETQYF. CDR3 in DNA: TGTGCCAGCAGCTTACTGGGAGGAGAGACCCAGTACTTC.

This chain connects TRBV7-2 to TRBJ1-2; D gene ambiguous. The CDR3 contains 13 residues. V lost 0 bases and J lost 4, with 6 bases in between. Germline assignment: CDR1 SGHTA and CDR2 FQGNSA. In nucleotides, the CDR3 is TGTGCCAGCAGCTTAGCCAGCACCTATGGCTACACCTTC. Protein sequence: CASSLASTYGYTF.

The sample holds a few counts of this clone. The V call is TRBV6-6, the J call TRBJ1-2; the match to TRBD1 covers 9 bases. V lost 5 bases, J lost 7 bases, and 11 bases stayed unmatched. CDR3 size: 15 residues. The germline CDR1 and CDR2 sequences are MNHNY and SVGAGI (reference sequence). The CDR3 loop reads CASSHGDRVVFGYTF. In DNA, the CDR3 is TGTGCCAGCAGTCATGGGGACAGGGTGGTGTTTGGCTACACCTTC.